Reported below is one T cell receptor (beta chain). Antigen: not known. Sequenced material consisted of expressed TCRB transcripts (all of the isolated RNA was reverse transcribed). Assay used: immunoSEQ multiplex PCR; TCRdb lists only in-frame clones, some missing. Counted here are around 300,000 clones, approximately 8.1% occurring once; the ten biggest clones make up more than 1%. The sample is drawn from a study of beta chain features in type 1 diabetes. Points from the study as a whole: Among patients with Type 1 diabetes, TCRB CDR3s were moderately but significantly shorter in every one of the four CD4+ subsets.

CD45RO/CCR7/CD25/CD127/CD95/CD27 separated CD4+ naive, central memory, regulatory and stem cell-like memory cells by sorting. This CDR3 has 13 residues. Germline loops: CDR1 MDHEN, CDR2 SYDVKM. Trimming took off 5 bases at V and 2 bases at J, with 9 bases between the two ends. The TCR originated in a woman between 18 and 29 years old in good health. The chain links TRBV28 to TRBJ1-2; no clear D. The specimen was central memory CD4+ T cells from blood. CDR3 protein: CASSKGINYGYTF. The CDR3 DNA is TGTGCCAGCAGTAAGGGTATCAACTATGGCTACACCTTC.